A selection of T cell receptor beta chains follows, all from one sample in a study of OX40 agonist ivuxolimab in advanced cancers. Libraries were prepared by immunoSEQ multiplex PCR; TCRdb keeps only in-frame clonotypes and omits some of them. Of nearly 80,000 clones listed, approximately 85% are singletons. Sequences were derived from CD4+ or CD8+ T cells sorted from blood, sampled in a trial of the OX40 agonist ivuxolimab. The receptors stem from an adult with an advanced solid tumor such as melanoma, head and neck, liver or kidney cancer. Each CDR3 is given with its conserved first and last residue. Each record gives: clone size, J gene, D gene, V gene, CDR3 DNA, CDR3 protein. The D gene is left open where the match is weak. A clone size is listed for some rows: how often the clone was seen (once, few, many), or a class if it is expanded.

once TRBJ1-3 - TRBV4-1 TGCGCCAGCAGCCAAGAGTTAGACTCTGGAAACACCATATATTTT CASSQELDSGNTIYF
- TRBJ2-7 TRBD1 TRBV9 TGTGCCAGCAGCGCGGGACAGGCGGCCTACGAGCAGTACTTC CASSAGQAAYEQYF
- TRBJ2-1 TRBD2 TRBV11-2 TGTGCCAGCAGCTTAGTTAGGCGGGAGGACAGTGAGCAGTTCTTC CASSLVRREDSEQFF
- TRBJ2-1 - TRBV14 TGTGCCAGCAGCTCCCAGACGGCCTACAATGAGCAGTTCTTC CASSSQTAYNEQFF
- TRBJ2-2 - TRBV6-6 TGTGCCAGCAGTTACCCGGGCGCCGGGGAGCTGTTTTTT CASSYPGAGELFF
- TRBJ2-5 - TRBV11-3 TGTGCCAGCAGCTTAGATGAGACCCAGTACTTC CASSLDETQYF
- TRBJ1-2 TRBD1 TRBV28 TGTGCCAGCAGTTTGCCGGGACAGGGGTACCATGGCTACACCTTC CASSLPGQGYHGYTF
- TRBJ1-1 TRBD1 TRBV28 TGTGCCAGCAGCGAGGGACAGGGGAACACTGAAGCTTTCTTT CASSEGQGNTEAFF
- TRBJ2-2 - TRBV5-4 TGTGCCAGCAGCTTGGACAGTAACACCGGGGAGCTGTTTTTT CASSLDSNTGELFF
once TRBJ2-5 - TRBV7-2 TGTGCCAGCAGCTTATCTGGGGAGACCCAGTACTTC CASSLSGETQYF
- TRBJ2-1 TRBD2 TRBV27 TGTGCCAGCAGTTTTCTAGCGGAACTACAATACGAGCAGTTCTTC CASSFLAELQYEQFF
- TRBJ2-7 TRBD2 TRBV5-4 TGTGCCAGCAGCTTGCATGTAGCGGGAGAGGGGGAGCAGTACTTC CASSLHVAGEGEQYF
- TRBJ2-3 TRBD2 TRBV5-1 TGCGCCAGCAGCTTGGGTGAGACTAGCGGACCGACAGATACGCAGTATTTT CASSLGETSGPTDTQYF
- TRBJ2-1 - TRBV30 TGTGCCTGGGGTAGGACCCCCGGAGGGAGCCGTGAGCAGTTCTTC CAWGRTPGGSREQFF
- TRBJ2-2 - TRBV5-4 TGTGCCAGCAGCTTACAGCGCGCGAACACCGGGGAGCTGTTTTTT CASSLQRANTGELFF
- TRBJ1-5 - TRBV30 TGTGCCTGGAGTCCTCCCCATCAGCCCCAGCATTTT CAWSPPHQPQHF
few TRBJ1-5 TRBD1 TRBV5-6 TGTGCCAGCAGCTTGTCGGGACAGTATAGCAATCAGCCCCAGCATTTT CASSLSGQYSNQPQHF
- TRBJ1-5 - TRBV30 TGTGCCTGGAGTGTACGGGGGGGCGCCGGGCAGCCCCAGCATTTT CAWSVRGGAGQPQHF
- TRBJ2-7 - TRBV4-2 TGTGCCAGCAGCCAAGATTTAGGGACCTCCGAGCAGTACTTC CASSQDLGTSEQYF
- TRBJ2-7 TRBD2 TRBV11-2 TGTGCCAGCAGACGTCCGGGACTAGCGGTCTACGAGCAGTACTTC CASRRPGLAVYEQYF
- TRBJ2-5 TRBD2 TRBV9 TGTGCCAGCAGCAGGACTGGCGGGGGGGAGACCCAGTACTTC CASSRTGGGETQYF
- TRBJ2-7 TRBD1 TRBV11-2 TGTGCCAGCAGCATACAGGGGGCTGGTGAGCAGTACTTC CASSIQGAGEQYF
- TRBJ2-2 - TRBV7-9 TGTGCCAGCAGCTTCACCCTTTACGACACCGGGGAGCTGTTTTTT CASSFTLYDTGELFF
- TRBJ2-7 - TRBV25-1 TGTGCCAGCAGTGAACGACAGTTGGGGGAGCAGTACTTC CASSERQLGEQYF
- TRBJ2-3 TRBD2 TRBV27 TGTGCCAGCAGGACGGGAGGGGATACGCAGTATTTT CASRTGGDTQYF
- TRBJ2-7 TRBD2 TRBV4-2 TGTGCCAGCGGTTATAGCGGGAGCGCTTACGAGCAGTACTTC CASGYSGSAYEQYF
- TRBJ2-7 - TRBV11-2 TGTGCCAGCAGCCGCGACCTCGGGGCGATAACCTACGAGCAGTACTTC CASSRDLGAITYEQYF
- TRBJ2-1 TRBD2 TRBV5-1 TGCGCCAGCAGCTTTACGGGAGGGATGGGTGAGCAGTTCTTC CASSFTGGMGEQFF
- TRBJ2-3 - TRBV4-2 TGTGCCAGCAGCCCCGTGCGGATCCGTAGCACAGATACGCAGTATTTT CASSPVRIRSTDTQYF
- TRBJ2-4 TRBD2 TRBV7-8 TGTGCCAGCAGCTTCATTCCGGGACTAGCGGGAAACATTCAGTACTTC CASSFIPGLAGNIQYF
- TRBJ2-2 TRBD1 TRBV19 TGTGCCAGTAGTAAACAGGGGATCCCCGGGGAGCTGTTTTTT CASSKQGIPGELFF
- TRBJ1-1 TRBD1 TRBV10-3 TGTGCCATCAAAGGACAGGGGGAATTGGGAGGTGCTGAAGCTTTCTTT CAIKGQGELGGAEAFF
- TRBJ2-5 - TRBV7-3 TGTGCCAGCAGCCAGCTAGGGGGGAAAGAGACCCAGTACTTC CASSQLGGKETQYF
- TRBJ2-7 - TRBV21-1 TGTGCCAGCAGCAAAGCTTCTCCCGGCCCCGGGACTAGCGGCTCCTACGAGCAGTACTTC CASSKASPGPGTSGSYEQYF
- TRBJ2-7 TRBD1 TRBV5-6 TGTGCCAGCAGCTTGGGGGAAACAGGGGGCGAGCAGTACTTC CASSLGETGGEQYF
- TRBJ2-6 - TRBV7-2 TGTGCCAGCAGCCCCCAAGTTACGGGGGCCTCTGGGGCCAACGTCCTGACTTTC CASSPQVTGASGANVLTF
- TRBJ2-3 TRBD2 TRBV7-2 TGTGCCAGCAGCTCAACTTCGGTTAGCGGGGGGACGCAGTATTTT CASSSTSVSGGTQYF
- TRBJ2-7 - TRBV6-5 TGTGCCAGCAGAAGGACCCGGACAGTTTACGAGCAGTACTTC CASRRTRTVYEQYF
- TRBJ2-7 - TRBV5-6 TGTGCCAGCAGCTTGGAGGACAGCTACGAGCAGTACTTC CASSLEDSYEQYF
- TRBJ2-2 TRBD2 TRBV7-3 TGTGCCAGCAGCTTAAGACCGGGAGGAGTCACCGGGGAGCTGTTTTTT CASSLRPGGVTGELFF
- TRBJ2-1 - TRBV7-3 TGTGCCAGCAGCTTAAGCGGGGGCCCCTACAATGAGCAGTTCTTC CASSLSGGPYNEQFF
- TRBJ2-7 - TRBV5-4 TGTGCCAGCAGCTTGGATTCCAGAACCTACGAGCAGTACTTC CASSLDSRTYEQYF
- TRBJ2-5 TRBD1 TRBV19 TGTGCCAGCAACAGGGGTTCGGAGACCCAGTACTTC CASNRGSETQYF
few TRBJ2-7 - TRBV16 TGTGCCAGCAGCCAGGACACTAACTACGAGCAGTACTTC CASSQDTNYEQYF
few TRBJ2-7 TRBD1 TRBV10-1 TGCGCCAGCAGCCGGGACAGCGGATACTTC CASSRDSGYF
- TRBJ1-3 - TRBV7-9 TGTGCCAGCAGCTTAGGGTCCGGTGACACCATATATTTT CASSLGSGDTIYF
- TRBJ1-2 TRBD1 TRBV19 TGTGCCAGTAGTATCGTCGACAGGGGGCCGGATGGCTACACCTTC CASSIVDRGPDGYTF
- TRBJ1-1 - TRBV19 TGTGGGACTGAGGGACCATCCATGAACACTGAAGCTTTCTTT CGTEGPSMNTEAFF
few TRBJ2-5 - TRBV30 TGTGCCTGGAAAGTGACCAGGCTTCAAGAGACCCAGTACTTC CAWKVTRLQETQYF
- TRBJ2-7 - TRBV5-6 TGTGCCAGCAGCGGCGTAGGGGGGCGTATGCCCTACTACGAGCAGTACTTC CASSGVGGRMPYYEQYF
- TRBJ2-7 TRBD2 TRBV6-5 TGTGCCAGCAGTTACGACCTAGCGGGCGAGCAGTACTTC CASSYDLAGEQYF
- TRBJ2-7 - TRBV4-1 TGCGCCAGCAGCCCCGCGTCACAAATCACACGGGAGCAGTACTTC CASSPASQITREQYF
- TRBJ2-7 - TRBV11-2 TGTGCCAGCAGCTTATGGGGGGGCAGCGAGCAGTACTTC CASSLWGGSEQYF